These T cell receptor beta chains were read from a single sample in a study of blood T cell repertoires in COVID-19. Produced via immunoSEQ multiplex PCR; TCRdb's table is partial and in-frame only. The sample lists roughly 250,000 clones; roughly 90% were seen once. Input material: peripheral blood. Receptors were obtained from a woman in her thirties or forties who had recovered from COVID-19. CDR3s leave out the opening cysteine and the closing phenylalanine or tryptophan. The order of the fields is D gene, J gene, V gene, CDR3 protein. A D gene is named only where the DNA matches it firmly.

- TRBJ2-3 TRBV5-1 ASSLGTPNTDTQY
TRBD2 TRBJ2-3 TRBV4-1 ASSQVPSGVVSFTDTQY
TRBD1 TRBJ1-2 TRBV5-3 ARSPHPGGAGYT
- TRBJ2-4 TRBV7-2 ASSPEVAKNIQY
- TRBJ1-1 TRBV19 ASSMIQKLNTEAF
TRBD2 TRBJ2-7 TRBV7-2 ASSLSGGGPSEQY
- TRBJ1-6 TRBV7-3 ASSAGIVNNSPLH
TRBD2 TRBJ2-1 TRBV19 ASSLAGASYNEQF
TRBD2 TRBJ2-6 TRBV7-2 ASSYRGGSGANVLT
TRBD2 TRBJ2-1 TRBV6-2/TRBV6-3 ASSYLPPSGRAQGGYNEQF
- TRBJ1-2 TRBV3-1/TRBV3-2 ASSLRAALSGYT
TRBD1 TRBJ2-7 TRBV6-4 ASSQGQGYEQY
- TRBJ1-2 TRBV6-6 ASSYSTQGNYGYT
TRBD2 TRBJ2-7 TRBV27 ASSLPLREVSSYEQY
- TRBJ2-1 TRBV5-1 ASSLEQVPYNEQF
- TRBJ1-6 TRBV9 ASSVENFGSPLH
- TRBJ1-5 TRBV5-1 ASSLTGNSNQPQH
- TRBJ2-2 TRBV9 ASSPPVGDTGELF
TRBD1 TRBJ1-2 TRBV27 ASSPWDRTYGYT
TRBD1 TRBJ2-7 TRBV4-3 ASSTRTGGRSEQY
- TRBJ2-5 TRBV19 ASSAGRQETQY
- TRBJ2-5 TRBV3-1/TRBV3-2 ASSQRRDQETQY
TRBD2 TRBJ2-3 TRBV6-5 ASSLVAGGEDTQY
- TRBJ2-1 TRBV6-5 ASSYSEFNNEQF
- TRBJ2-7 TRBV2 ASSVYRGYSYEQY
- TRBJ2-1 TRBV24-1 ATWGGGGSNEQF
- TRBJ2-1 TRBV3-1/TRBV3-2 ASSQAAVTSYNEQF
TRBD2 TRBJ2-3 TRBV7-2 ASSLALRGTSGPDTQY
- TRBJ1-1 TRBV6-1 ASSEDRGGNTEAF
- TRBJ1-6 TRBV19 ASSYQGLRSPLH
TRBD2 TRBJ2-5 TRBV24-1 ATSDSGLAGGETQY
- TRBJ2-3 TRBV18 ASSPQTVNTDTQY
- TRBJ2-7 TRBV6-5 AISGRYEQY
TRBD2 TRBJ2-1 TRBV2 ASIQGIAGVYEQF
TRBD2 TRBJ2-3 TRBV11-1 ASSPSGYTTDTQY
- TRBJ2-2 TRBV11-3 ASSLGQPGSGELF
TRBD1 TRBJ2-5 TRBV5-1 ASSLEWTGVKTQY
- TRBJ1-4 TRBV5-6 ASRSRGANEKLF
TRBD1 TRBJ1-2 TRBV5-4 ASSFGQGVGFFYGYT
TRBD1 TRBJ2-2 TRBV11-3 ASSLVTGAGELF
- TRBJ1-3 TRBV19 ASSIFPGGNTIY
- TRBJ2-3 TRBV19 ASSIRDTHTDTQY
TRBD1 TRBJ2-5 TRBV14 ASSQDATGGRETQY
- TRBJ2-7 TRBV7-8 ASSFELTYEQY
- TRBJ1-1 TRBV5-1 ASSLGVGVFENTEAF
TRBD1 TRBJ2-1 TRBV6-5 ASRADRSSYNEQF
TRBD2 TRBJ2-1 TRBV18 ASSPTDVAGPYNEQF
- TRBJ1-6 TRBV9 ASSVEGDGNSPLH
TRBD2 TRBJ2-1 TRBV4-2 ASSQRTLSGGSYNEQF
- TRBJ2-7 TRBV6-2/TRBV6-3 ASSYAQTSSGYEQY
TRBD1 TRBJ1-2 TRBV6-5 ASSYTQRQGGYGYT
- TRBJ2-2 TRBV2 ASRDSGAAGELF
- TRBJ1-4 TRBV6-1 ASSEGWRGNEKLF